The T cell receptor (beta chain) under discussion was sequenced for a study of T cells in Graves' hyperthyroidism and ophthalmopathy. This clonotype was seen a handful of times. CDR1 SGHVS and CDR2 FQNEAQ come from the germline V gene. Trimming left V 5 bases short and J 7 bases short, with 8 bases between. The CDR3 consists of 11 residues. TCR beta CDR3 regions were amplified from RNA. The study used the HTBI primer set for a first-round RT-PCR of the TCR CDR3. A single record per CDR3 protein comes from TCRdb applying MiXCR to the multiplex PCR reads. The sample consists of 500,000 to 600,000 distinct CDR3 sequences, 46% of them appearing once.

This TCR was sampled from an adult woman with Graves' disease, either hyperthyroidism or ophthalmopathy (not recorded which). The chain links TRBV7-8 to TRBJ2-5; D remains unclear. The sequenced material came from peripheral blood or thyroid tissue (not recorded which). The CDR3 protein is CASSRAGTQYF. CDR3 in DNA: TGTGCCAGCAGCAGAGCCGGGACCCAGTACTTC.